This TCR beta chain stems from a study of T cell repertoires in cytomegalovirus infection. Across the study: Use of recently identified HLA-C-restricted and well-studied HLA-B-restricted CMV epitopes was part of the study. A matching HLA type, together with CMV infection, was signaled by public TCR beta signatures. Regarding the study as a whole: Summed public TCR beta family frequency identified CMV carriers bearing the relevant HLA. Ex vivo responses were dominated by HLA-C-restricted CMV-specific TCR beta clonotypes.

TCRdb used MiXCR to reprocess the reads, holding one entry per CDR3 protein. In the table there are 750,000 to 900,000 distinct CDR3 sequences, 25% to 30% of which are singletons. The V segment lost 5 bases and the J segment 7 bases; nucleotides outside the gene matches: 9. Germline CDR1 SEHNR, CDR2 FQNEAQ (reference sequence). The CDR3 contains 15 residues. As concerns this clonotype: Antigen unknown.

The chain combines TRBV7-9 with TRBJ1-4; TRBD1 agrees at 8 bases. The origin of this receptor is a human donor in good health (CMV status not recorded). Some clones in this sample may be carry-over from other donors' samples. The material sequenced was cultured CD8+ T cells from PBMCs, taken from culture after CMV antigen stimulation. This chain's CDR3 is CASSRRTGKAEKLFF. CDR3 DNA: TGTGCCAGCAGCCGCCGGACAGGGAAGGCTGAAAAACTGTTTTTT.